This entry lists 3 T cell receptor beta chains sequenced from one sample in a study of blood T cell repertoires in COVID-19. Sequencing used immunoSEQ multiplex PCR; TCRdb keeps in-frame clones, though not all of them. The sample carries approximately 260,000 clones, 79% recorded once. Material for sequencing was peripheral blood. These receptors were collected from a woman in her forties with active or convalescent COVID-19.

The chain carries TRBV10-3 and TRBJ1-5; no clear D gene. Per the germline V gene, CDR1 is ENHRY and CDR2 is SYGVKD. V dropped 3 bases and J dropped 3 bases, with 12 bases sitting between them. The CDR3 runs to 15 residues. The CDR3 sequence: CAISERGGTNQPQHF. The CDR3 bases are TGTGCCATCAGTGAACGGGGAGGCACCAATCAGCCCCAGCATTTT.

The table lists this clone with a count of one. This chain connects TRBV19 to TRBJ1-5; a possible D gene is TRBD1 (5 bases). Germline V lookup: CDR1 LNHDA, CDR2 SQIVND (reference sequence). Trimming removed 1 base from V and 5 bases from J, with 12 bases in between. The CDR3 spans 15 residues. The CDR3 region has the DNA TGTGCCAGTAGTATAGTCCACACGGGGGATCAGCCCCAGCATTTT. Translating gives CASSIVHTGDQPQHF.

This clone was observed at least ten times. The rearrangement uses TRBV7-3 and TRBJ2-2; D might be TRBD1 (5 bases). Trimming left V 2 bases short and J 4 bases short, with 14 bases between. The germline CDR1 and CDR2 sequences are SGHTA and FQGTGA. CDR3 length: 16 amino acids. CDR3 sequence: CASSLHPRQTTGELFF. The CDR3 bases are TGTGCCAGCAGCTTACACCCCCGACAGACCACCGGGGAGCTGTTTTTT.